This entry lists 23 T cell receptor beta chains sequenced from one sample in a study of cytomegalovirus exposure and HLA in healthy donors (dated by TCRdb to the late 2010s). The library was made by the immunoSEQ multiplex PCR assay. For the multiplex PCR, a mixture combining 60 forward primers for TCR Vbeta segments and 13 reverse primers for TCR Jbeta segments was used. Entries here come from immuneACCESS through TCRdb and include only in-frame sequences with V and J called. Some clones fail to appear in such tables; in the studies checked, an unresolved V gene covers under half of the shortfall, and the cause of the remainder is unknown. The sample table records approximately 130,000 clones. 2% of the sample goes to the ten largest clones. Sample: PBMCs. The receptors stem from an older woman in good health and CMV-seronegative.

V and J are TRBV5-1 and TRBJ1-2; D is unclear. The CDR3 is 14 residues long. Trimming removed 2 bases at V and 4 bases at J, with 12 bases between. In germline, CDR1 is SGHRS, CDR2 YFSETQ. In DNA, the CDR3 is TGCGCCAGCAGCTTTGTTAGTGAGGGCTATGGCTACACCTTC. Translated, it gives CASSFVSEGYGYTF.

The gene calls are TRBV11-2 and TRBJ2-1; a possible D gene is TRBD1 (6 bases). V dropped 2 bases and J dropped 5 bases, with 16 bases sitting between them. CDR3 length: 16 residues. From germline, CDR1 is SGHAT and CDR2 FQNNGV. In DNA, the CDR3 is TGTGCCAGCAGCTTACTGCTGGTCGACAGGAACAATGAGCAGTTCTTC. Protein sequence: CASSLLLVDRNNEQFF.

This chain connects TRBV7-6 to TRBJ2-4; possible D gene TRBD1, 5 bases. CDR1 SGHVS and CDR2 FNYEAQ come from the germline V gene. The ends were cut back, 1 base at V and 8 bases at J, with 27 bases in the middle. The CDR3 is 19 amino acids. The CDR3 DNA is TGTGCCAGCAGCTTAGGAGTGGCTCAAAACGGCAGGGAATTAGACATTCAGTACTTC. Amino acid sequence: CASSLGVAQNGRELDIQYF.

The rearrangement joins TRBV28 to TRBJ2-3; 11 bases are shared with TRBD1. Germline V gene lookup returns CDR1 MDHEN and CDR2 SYDVKM. V dropped 6 bases and J dropped 7; count of bases not matched to a gene: 9. CDR3 length: 15 residues. Here the CDR3 DNA reads TGTGCCAGCAGCCGTGGGGGACAGGGGGATCATACGCAGTATTTT. This sequence encodes CASSRGGQGDHTQYF.

The chain is built from TRBV10-3 and TRBJ2-7, with 7 bases fitting TRBD2. Unmatched junction bases numbered 12, after V lost 7 bases and J lost 6 bases. Germline CDR1 reads ENHRY; CDR2 reads SYGVKD. The CDR3 runs to 14 residues. The CDR3 nucleotides are TGTGCCATCACCGACCGTACTAGCGACCGCGAGCAGTACTTC. Protein product: CAITDRTSDREQYF.

The V gene is TRBV9, the J gene TRBJ1-3, with TRBD1 matching 7 bases. This CDR3 has 15 residues. V was clipped by 0 bases and J by 5 bases; unmatched bases: 5. The germline V gene encodes CDR1 SGDLS and CDR2 YYNGEE. CDR3 region: CASSVDGTDRNTIYF. CDR3 sequence (DNA): TGTGCCAGCAGCGTAGATGGGACAGACAGAAACACCATATATTTT.

The J gene is TRBJ2-7, the V gene TRBV6-6, with TRBD1 matching over 7 bases. This CDR3 has 12 amino acids. Germline trimming cut 6 bases from V and 1 base from J; bases unmatched to any gene: 0. The germline V gene encodes CDR1 MNHNY and CDR2 SVGAGI (reference sequence). This chain's CDR3 is CASRTGSYEQYF. DNA of the CDR3: TGTGCCAGCAGGACAGGGTCCTACGAGCAGTACTTC.

The V call is TRBV2, the J call TRBJ2-1, with no clear D. This CDR3 spans 11 amino acids. The germline V and J ends were trimmed by 7 bases and 4 bases, with 5 bases remaining between them. Germline loops: CDR1 SNHLY, CDR2 FYNNEI. DNA of the CDR3: TGTGCCAGCACGGAGTACAATGAGCAGTTCTTC. Its protein is CASTEYNEQFF. The variable domain in full, completed from reference TRBV2 and TRBJ2-1, reads EPEVTQTPSHQVTQMGQEVILRCVPISNHLYFYWYRQILGQKVEFLVSFYNNEISEKSEIFDDQFSVERPDGSNFTLKIRSTKLEDSAMYFCASTEYNEQFFGPGTRLTVL.

V usage is TRBV7-6 and J usage is TRBJ2-7, with unresolved D. The length of the CDR3 is 14 residues. Between the trimmed V and J ends, which lost 4 bases and 0 bases, there was a span of 10 bases. In germline, CDR1 is SGHVS, CDR2 FNYEAQ. CDR3 sequence reads: CASSYTFNSYEQYF. Here the CDR3 DNA reads TGTGCCAGCAGCTACACATTTAACTCCTACGAGCAGTACTTC.

This chain joins TRBV6-1 and TRBJ1-1; 7 bases fit TRBD1. Germline V gene lookup returns CDR1 MNHNS and CDR2 SASEGT. Unmatched junction bases numbered 5, after V lost 4 bases and J lost 0 bases. This CDR3 has 15 residues. The CDR3 bases are TGTGCCAGCAGTGTGACAGGGTATGTGAACACTGAAGCTTTCTTT. Protein product: CASSVTGYVNTEAFF.

The chain combines TRBV7-6 with TRBJ1-1, with D possibly matching TRBD1 (6 bases). Germline V gene sequence: CDR1 SGHVS, CDR2 FNYEAQ. This CDR3 has 13 residues. Trimming left V 5 bases short and J 2 bases short, with 9 bases between. The CDR3 protein is CASSPDSNTEAFF. CDR3 sequence (DNA): TGTGCCAGCAGCCCGGACAGTAACACTGAAGCTTTCTTT.

The chain recombines TRBV28 with TRBJ1-1, with D perhaps matching TRBD1 (5 bases). The CDR3 totals 14 residues. The ends were cut back, 4 bases at V and 1 base at J, with 10 bases in the middle. Germline lookup yields CDR1 MDHEN and CDR2 SYDVKM. Here the CDR3 reads CASSWGGANTEAFF. CDR3 coding DNA: TGTGCCAGCAGTTGGGGGGGAGCGAACACTGAAGCTTTCTTT.

DNA for the CDR3: TGTGCCAGCAGCCAAGAGTCAGATACGCAGTATTTT. This translates into CASSQESDTQYF. The V call is TRBV11-2, the J call TRBJ2-3; D is undetermined. This CDR3 contains 12 residues. V shed 5 bases and J shed 4 bases, with 7 bases lying between them. Germline V gene sequence: CDR1 SGHAT, CDR2 FQNNGV.

V usage is TRBV13 and J usage is TRBJ2-5; D is possibly TRBD1 (6 bases). Germline CDR1 PRHDT, CDR2 FYEKMQ (reference sequence). V lost 4 bases and J lost 5, with 14 bases in between. CDR3 length: 14 amino acids. CDR3 coding DNA: TGTGCCAGCAGCTCCCAACAGGGTTGGGAGACCCAGTACTTC. Protein: CASSSQQGWETQYF.

V is TRBV19 and J is TRBJ1-5; 9 positions match TRBD1. The germline V gene encodes CDR1 LNHDA and CDR2 SQIVND (reference sequence). This CDR3 is built from 18 residues. V was pared by 5 bases and J by 7 bases, with 18 bases of the junction left unmatched. The CDR3 protein is CASSGPVKDRGRWQPQHF. The CDR3 bases are TGTGCCAGTAGTGGTCCCGTTAAAGACAGGGGGAGGTGGCAGCCCCAGCATTTT.

J is TRBJ1-5 and V is TRBV6-1; 7 nucleotides match TRBD1. Germline CDR1 and CDR2: MNHNS and SASEGT. The junction had 6 bases not matched to a gene; V was cut back by 2 bases and J by 8 bases. The CDR3 consists of 14 residues. The chain's CDR3 is CASSEPAGGEPQHF. CDR3 coding DNA: TGTGCCAGCAGTGAACCGGCAGGGGGTGAGCCCCAGCATTTT.

The chain is built from TRBV28 and TRBJ1-2; D might be TRBD1 (5 bases). Trimming left V 5 bases short and J 8 bases short, with 18 bases between. The CDR3 covers 14 residues. CDR1 MDHEN and CDR2 SYDVKM come from the germline V gene. The CDR3 DNA is TGTGCCAGCAGTCCCCAAGACAGAGACATGGGCTACACCTTC. This sequence encodes CASSPQDRDMGYTF.

V is TRBV5-1 and J is TRBJ1-3; no firm D call. CDR3 size: 14 residues. CDR1 is SGHRS, CDR2 YFSETQ, per germline. Trimming removed 6 bases at V and 4 bases at J, with 14 bases between. The chain's CDR3 is CASTKTPGGNTIYF. The CDR3 DNA follows: TGCGCCAGCACCAAAACACCCGGGGGAAACACCATATATTTT.

The chain carries TRBV4-1 and TRBJ2-3; 7 nucleotides line up with TRBD1. The CDR3 has 14 amino acids. CDR1 and CDR2 (germline): MGHRA, YSYEKL. V dropped 6 bases and J dropped 3; count of bases not matched to a gene: 6. The CDR3, as DNA: TGCGCCAGCAGACGCACGGGACAGACAGATACGCAGTATTTT. Its translation: CASRRTGQTDTQYF.

The chain combines TRBV5-6 with TRBJ2-7; D possibly corresponds to TRBD1 (7 bases). V was clipped by 4 bases and J by 2 bases, with 13 bases between them. Germline V gives CDR1 SGHDT, CDR2 YYEEEE. The CDR3 runs 14 residues. The CDR3 region is CASSGGTVTYEQYF. In DNA form, the CDR3 reads TGTGCCAGCAGCGGAGGGACAGTAACCTACGAGCAGTACTTC. Full variable domain (missing parts from reference TRBV5-6 and TRBJ2-7): DAGVTQSPTHLIKTRGQQVTLRCSPKSGHDTVSWYQQALGQGPQFIFQYYEEEERQRGNFPDRFSGHQFPNYSSELNVNALLLGDSALYLCASSGGTVTYEQYFGPGTRLTVT.

This chain uses TRBV4-2 with TRBJ2-5; tentatively, D is TRBD2 (7 bases). V lost 0 bases and J lost 5, with 16 bases in between. Germline V gene sequence: CDR1 LGHNA, CDR2 YNFKEQ. CDR3 size: 16 residues. DNA for the CDR3: TGTGCCAGCAGCCAAGAACAGGGAGGGCCAGAGGAGACCCAGTACTTC. Its translation is CASSQEQGGPEETQYF.

The chain is built from TRBV6-4 and TRBJ1-1, with a possible D match to TRBD1 (6 bases). Trimming shortened V by 6 bases and J by 4 bases, and 12 bases separated the two germline ends. Germline V gives CDR1 MRHNA, CDR2 SNTAGT. The CDR3 covers 13 residues. In DNA, the CDR3 is TGTGCCAGCAGCCAACAGGGCGGCACTGAAGCTTTCTTT. Amino acids: CASSQQGGTEAFF.

The rearrangement joins TRBV5-1 to TRBJ2-7; a weak D match, TRBD2 (5 bases). Germline CDR1 and CDR2: SGHRS and YFSETQ. The V end lost 4 bases, the J end lost 0 bases, and 8 bases lay between the germline ends. This CDR3 region has 13 residues. The CDR3 loop reads CASSPGVSYEQYF. In nucleotides, the CDR3 is TGCGCCAGCAGCCCCGGGGTCTCCTACGAGCAGTACTTC.